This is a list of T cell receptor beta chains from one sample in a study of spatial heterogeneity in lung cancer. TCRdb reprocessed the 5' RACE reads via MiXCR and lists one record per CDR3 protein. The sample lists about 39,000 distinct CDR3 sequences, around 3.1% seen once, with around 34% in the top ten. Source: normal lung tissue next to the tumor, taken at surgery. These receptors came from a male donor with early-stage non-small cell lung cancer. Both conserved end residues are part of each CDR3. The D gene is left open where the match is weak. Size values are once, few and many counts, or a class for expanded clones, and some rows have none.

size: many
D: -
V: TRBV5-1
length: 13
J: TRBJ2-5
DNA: TGCGCCAGCAGCGTTCAGCCCCAAGAGACCCAGTACTTC
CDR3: CASSVQPQETQYF

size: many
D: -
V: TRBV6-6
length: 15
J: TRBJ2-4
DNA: TGTGCCAGCAGTTACTCGAGCGGAGGGGGGAACATTCAGTACTTC
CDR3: CASSYSSGGGNIQYF

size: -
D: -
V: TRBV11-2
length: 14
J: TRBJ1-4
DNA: TGTGCCAGCAGCTTAGTGGCCTGGGATGAAAAACTGTTTTTT
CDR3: CASSLVAWDEKLFF

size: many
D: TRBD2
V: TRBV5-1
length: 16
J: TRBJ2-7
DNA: TGCGCCAGCAGCTTGATTAGCGGGGTAACCTCCTACGAGCAGTACTTC
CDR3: CASSLISGVTSYEQYF

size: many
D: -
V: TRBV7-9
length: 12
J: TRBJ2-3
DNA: TGTGCCAGCAGAGGAATCACAGATACGCAGTATTTT
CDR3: CASRGITDTQYF

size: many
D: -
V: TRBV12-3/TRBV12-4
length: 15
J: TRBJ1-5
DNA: TGTGCCAGCAGTCGTGAGCTCTCCATGCGGCAGCCCCAGCATTTT
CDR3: CASSRELSMRQPQHF

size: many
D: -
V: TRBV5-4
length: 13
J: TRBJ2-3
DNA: TGTGCCAGCAGCCGGGACAGCACAGATACGCAGTATTTT
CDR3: CASSRDSTDTQYF

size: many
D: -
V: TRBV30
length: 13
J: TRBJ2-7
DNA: TGTGCCTGGAGGGCAGGAGGGTTCTACGAGCAGTACTTC
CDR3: CAWRAGGFYEQYF

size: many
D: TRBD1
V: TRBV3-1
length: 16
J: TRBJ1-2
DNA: TGTGCCAGCAGCCAACCCAGACAGGGCAGGAACTATGGCTACACCTTC
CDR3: CASSQPRQGRNYGYTF

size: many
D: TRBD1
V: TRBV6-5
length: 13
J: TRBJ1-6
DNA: TGTGCCAGCAGAAGGACAGGGGGATCACCCCTCCACTTT
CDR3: CASRRTGGSPLHF

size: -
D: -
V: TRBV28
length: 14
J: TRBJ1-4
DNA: TGTGCCAGCAGTTTCGGGGGGAGCAAAGAAAAACTGTTTTTT
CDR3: CASSFGGSKEKLFF

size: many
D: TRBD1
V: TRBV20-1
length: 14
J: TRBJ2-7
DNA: TGCAGTGCGAAGGGTACAGGGGGGACCTACGAGCAGTACTTC
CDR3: CSAKGTGGTYEQYF

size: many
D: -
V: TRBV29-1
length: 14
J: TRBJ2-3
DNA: TGCAGCGTTTCCCCCGAGACTAGCACAGATACGCAGTATTTT
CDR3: CSVSPETSTDTQYF

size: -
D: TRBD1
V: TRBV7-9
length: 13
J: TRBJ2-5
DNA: TGTGCCAGCACCGAGGGACAGCAAACGGCCCAGTACTTC
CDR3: CASTEGQQTAQYF

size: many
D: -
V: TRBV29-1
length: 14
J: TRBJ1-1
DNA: TGCAGCGTCCTTTCGGGGGGGCTAGGGACTGAAGCTTTCTTT
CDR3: CSVLSGGLGTEAFF

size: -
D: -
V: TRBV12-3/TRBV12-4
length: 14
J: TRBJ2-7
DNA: TGTGCCAGCAGTCTCAAGGGGGGCCCCCACGAGCAGTACTTC
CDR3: CASSLKGGPHEQYF

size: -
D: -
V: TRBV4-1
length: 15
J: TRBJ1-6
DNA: TGCGCCAGCAGCCAAGGAGGCCAGTTAAATTCACCCCTCCACTTT
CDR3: CASSQGGQLNSPLHF

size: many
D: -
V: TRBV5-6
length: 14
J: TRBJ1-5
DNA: TGTGCCAGCAGTCAGGCAGGGGTATATCAGCCCCAGCATTTT
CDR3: CASSQAGVYQPQHF

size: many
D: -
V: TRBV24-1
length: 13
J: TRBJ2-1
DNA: TGTGCCGTCGGTCCCTCTATCTACAATGAGCAGTTCTTC
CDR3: CAVGPSIYNEQFF

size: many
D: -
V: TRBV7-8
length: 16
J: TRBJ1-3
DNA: TGTGCCAGCAGCCCAAGGACCCATTTAGCTGGAAACACCATATATTTT
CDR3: CASSPRTHLAGNTIYF

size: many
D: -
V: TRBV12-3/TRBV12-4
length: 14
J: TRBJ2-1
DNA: TGTGCCAGCAGGGCGCAGGACTCCTACAATGAGCAGTTCTTC
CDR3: CASRAQDSYNEQFF

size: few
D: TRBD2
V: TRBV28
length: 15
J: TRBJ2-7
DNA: TGTGCCAGCAGTCCCTCGGATAGCGGGACCTACGAGCAGTACTTC
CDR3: CASSPSDSGTYEQYF

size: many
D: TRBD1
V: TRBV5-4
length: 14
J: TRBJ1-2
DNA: TGTGCCAGCATTGGGACAGGGACGTCCTATGGCTACACCTTC
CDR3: CASIGTGTSYGYTF

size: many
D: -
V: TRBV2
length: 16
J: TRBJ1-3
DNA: TGTGCCAGCAGTCTACAGCCAGTGCCCTCTGGAAACACCATATATTTT
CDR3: CASSLQPVPSGNTIYF

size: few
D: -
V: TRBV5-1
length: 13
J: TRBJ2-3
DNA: TGCGCCAGCAGCTTGGCCGAAGGGGATACGCAGTATTTT
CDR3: CASSLAEGDTQYF

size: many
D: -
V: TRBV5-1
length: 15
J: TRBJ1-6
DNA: TGCGCCAGCAGCTTGGTGACCGGGCTTAATTCACCCCTCCACTTT
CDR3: CASSLVTGLNSPLHF

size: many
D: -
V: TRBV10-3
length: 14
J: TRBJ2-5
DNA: TGTGCCATCAGTGAGTCGGGGTCCGAAGAGACCCAGTACTTC
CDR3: CAISESGSEETQYF

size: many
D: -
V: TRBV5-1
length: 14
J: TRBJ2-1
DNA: TGCGCCAGCAGCTTGCTTCCGGCCCACGGGGAGCAGTTCTTC
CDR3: CASSLLPAHGEQFF

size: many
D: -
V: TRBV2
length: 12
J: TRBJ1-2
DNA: TGTGCCAGCAATAGGGTGTCCCATGGCTACACCTTC
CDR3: CASNRVSHGYTF

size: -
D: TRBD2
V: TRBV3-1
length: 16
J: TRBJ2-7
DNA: TGTGCCAGCAGCCAACATAGCGGGGGGGCCGGGTACGAGCAGTACTTC
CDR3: CASSQHSGGAGYEQYF

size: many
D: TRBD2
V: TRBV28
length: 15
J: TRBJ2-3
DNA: TGTGCCAGCACTCCCCAGGGACTAGCGGGAGGAAGGCAGTATTTT
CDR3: CASTPQGLAGGRQYF

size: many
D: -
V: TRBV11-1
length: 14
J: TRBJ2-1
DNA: TGTGCCAGCAGCCCCCAGTTTCGGGGCAATGAGCAGTTCTTC
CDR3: CASSPQFRGNEQFF

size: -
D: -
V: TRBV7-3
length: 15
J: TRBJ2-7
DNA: TGTGCCAGCAGCTTGAACCCGGCATCGTTCTACGAGCAGTACTTC
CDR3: CASSLNPASFYEQYF

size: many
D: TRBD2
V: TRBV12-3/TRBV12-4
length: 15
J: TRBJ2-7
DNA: TGTGCCAGCAGTTCTGAAGCGGGAGGCGCCTACGAGCAGTACTTC
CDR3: CASSSEAGGAYEQYF

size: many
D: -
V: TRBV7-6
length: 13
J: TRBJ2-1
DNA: TGTGCCAGCAGCTTTTCGAATTACAATGAGCAGTTCTTC
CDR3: CASSFSNYNEQFF

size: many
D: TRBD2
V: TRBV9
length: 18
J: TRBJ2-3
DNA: TGTGCCAGCAGCGGAGGGTCTAGCGGGAACAGTAGAACAGATACGCAGTATTTT
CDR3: CASSGGSSGNSRTDTQYF

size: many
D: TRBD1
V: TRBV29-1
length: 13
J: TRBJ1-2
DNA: TGCAGCGTTATGACAGGGGGCGACTATGGCTACACCTTC
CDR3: CSVMTGGDYGYTF

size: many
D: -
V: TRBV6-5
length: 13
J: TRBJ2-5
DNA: TGTGCCAGCAGTTACTATGAGGGAGAGACCCAGTACTTC
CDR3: CASSYYEGETQYF

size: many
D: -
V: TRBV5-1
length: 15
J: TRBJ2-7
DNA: TGCGCCAGCAGCTTGGCCCCACCCTCTTCCTACGAGCAGTACTTC
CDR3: CASSLAPPSSYEQYF

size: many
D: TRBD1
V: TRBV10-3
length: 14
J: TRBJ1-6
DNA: TGTGCCATCAGTGAGGGACAGGGGGAGTCACCCCTCCACTTT
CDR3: CAISEGQGESPLHF

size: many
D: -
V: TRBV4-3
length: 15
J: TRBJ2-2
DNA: TGCGCCAGCAGCCAAGATCGGGGATTCACCGGGGAGCTGTTTTTT
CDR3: CASSQDRGFTGELFF